This entry lists 10 T cell receptor beta chains sequenced from one sample in a study of early T cells in non-severe SARS-CoV-2 infection. From the 5' RACE reads, TCRdb called clonotypes with MiXCR, one entry per CDR3 protein. The sample lists approximately 19,000 distinct CDR3 sequences, approximately 6.2% occurring once. The sequencing sample was made of whole blood. All receptors derive from an adult who was a healthcare worker with PCR-confirmed SARS-CoV-2 infection or an uninfected control (not recorded which).

The chain carries TRBV12-3 or TRBV12-4 and TRBJ1-2, with D tentatively TRBD1 (6 bases). With 4 bases removed from V and 7 bases from J, the gap between germline ends came to 16 bases. The CDR3 spans 14 residues. The chain's CDR3 is CASSSSGAASGYTF. Here the CDR3 DNA reads TGTGCCAGCAGTTCCTCAGGGGCAGCGAGTGGCTACACCTTC.

Ten or more counts support this clonotype. V gene TRBV12-3 or TRBV12-4 combines with J gene TRBJ1-2; 8 bases map to TRBD1. The CDR3 length is 15 residues. The J segment lost 1 base and the V segment lost 5 bases, leaving 6 bases of the junction unmatched. CDR3 loop: CASSIHRGNNYGYTF. The CDR3, as DNA: TGTGCCAGCAGTATCCACAGGGGGAATAACTATGGCTACACCTTC.

This clonotype was detected many times. This chain connects TRBV11-2 to TRBJ2-7, with a weak D call TRBD1 (6 bases). This CDR3 is built from 14 residues. Per germline, CDR1 SGHAT and CDR2 FQNNGV. The V gene lost 0 bases and the J gene lost 4 bases, with 10 bases spanning the gap. This CDR3 reads CASSLEAGAYEQYF. As DNA, the CDR3 is TGTGCCAGCAGCTTAGAAGCAGGGGCATACGAGCAGTACTTC.

In its sample, this clonotype is medium-sized (0.01 to 0.1%). This chain uses TRBV12-3 or TRBV12-4 with TRBJ2-5; D perhaps matches TRBD1 (6 bases). The CDR3 sequence is 15 residues long. Trimming removed 3 bases from V and 1 base from J, with 12 bases in between. In DNA, the CDR3 is TGTGCCAGCAGTTTGGGACACGGTACCCAAGAGACCCAGTACTTC. Encoded protein: CASSLGHGTQETQYF.

This clonotype was detected ten times or more. The chain combines TRBV7-9 with TRBJ2-7, with TRBD1 as a possible D gene (6 bases). Between the trimmed V and J ends, which lost 1 base and 3 bases, there was a span of 13 bases. Per germline, CDR1 SEHNR and CDR2 FQNEAQ (reference sequence). This CDR3 has 15 amino acids. In DNA form, the CDR3 reads TGTGCCAGCAGCTTAGGTGTAGGGACAAACTACGAGCAGTACTTC. This encodes CASSLGVGTNYEQYF.

This clonotype showed up many times. The chain is built from TRBV7-9 and TRBJ2-1; a possible D gene is TRBD2 (6 bases). The germline CDR1 and CDR2 sequences are SEHNR and FQNEAQ (reference sequence). The CDR3 consists of 13 residues. Trimming took 6 bases from V and 7 from J, leaving 13 bases between them. CDR3 amino acids: CASRGLEINEQFF. The CDR3 coding sequence is TGTGCCAGCAGGGGACTGGAAATTAATGAGCAGTTCTTC.

This clonotype was recorded many times. J is TRBJ2-7 and V is TRBV27; no firm D call. This CDR3 contains 13 residues. The V gene's germline CDR1 is MNHEY and CDR2 SMNVEV (reference sequence). The germline V and J ends were trimmed by 2 bases and 2 bases, with 7 bases remaining between them. Here the CDR3 reads CASSLGITYEQYF. CDR3 DNA sequence: TGTGCCAGCAGTTTAGGGATTACCTACGAGCAGTACTTC.

This clonotype was counted at least ten times. This rearrangement joins TRBV20-1 to TRBJ2-7; D gene unclear. CDR1 is DFQATT, CDR2 SNEGSKA, per germline (reference sequence). This CDR3 is built from 10 residues. DNA of the CDR3: TGCAGCGCGGTCTTATACGAGCAGTACTTC. It specifies CSAVLYEQYF.

This clonotype was detected ten times or more. The gene calls are TRBV27 and TRBJ1-1; unclear D gene. Trimming took off 3 bases at V and 1 base at J, with 6 bases between the two ends. The CDR3 totals 13 residues. Germline CDR1 reads MNHEY; CDR2 reads SMNVEV (reference sequence). CDR3 sequence: CASSFQENTEAFF. DNA of the CDR3: TGTGCCAGCAGTTTTCAGGAGAACACTGAAGCTTTCTTT.

This clonotype was detected ten times or more. J is TRBJ2-2 and V is TRBV5-4; TRBD2 agrees at 10 bases. Losses at the gene ends were 5 bases for V and 5 bases for J; bases not matched to a gene: 12. This CDR3 has 17 residues. Germline CDR1 reads SGHNT; CDR2 reads YYREEE (reference sequence). CDR3 DNA: TGTGCCAGCAGAGGGCTAGCGGGAGAAGTGGAAACCGGGGAGCTGTTTTTT. Amino acids: CASRGLAGEVETGELFF.